One sample yielded the 7 T cell receptor beta chains listed below, sequenced in a study of low-dose radiotherapy and immunotherapy resistance in tumors. cDNA synthesis used a TRAV/TRBV-specific primer set for both chains. TCRs were amplified for 15 to 25 PCR cycles with a constant-region primer and V-primer adapter. TCRdb re-derived calls from the reads in MiXCR, one entry per CDR3 protein. This table has around 79,000 distinct CDR3 sequences, under 20% appearing once. Time point specified: before trial treatment. Material: PBMCs, obtained before treatment. The receptors originated from a male donor with prostate cancer.

This clonotype was seen at least ten times. This sequence joins TRBV6-6 and TRBJ2-1; 10 nucleotides line up with TRBD1. This CDR3 region has 15 residues. Germline loops: CDR1 MNHNY, CDR2 SVGAGI (reference sequence). V was clipped by 6 bases and J by 8 bases; unmatched bases: 10. The CDR3 is CASSYLGQGSYEQFF. DNA for the CDR3: TGTGCCAGCAGCTATCTGGGACAGGGGTCATATGAGCAGTTCTTC.

This clonotype occurred many times. The chain has TRBV7-9 and TRBJ1-1; a possible D gene is TRBD1 (5 bases). Germline V lookup: CDR1 SEHNR, CDR2 FQNEAQ (reference sequence). Trimming shortened V by 5 bases and J by 7 bases, and 11 bases separated the two germline ends. This CDR3 contains 12 residues. The CDR3 spells CASSPSGYEAFF. For the CDR3, the DNA is TGTGCCAGCAGCCCGTCAGGGTATGAAGCTTTCTTT.

This clonotype was found many times. This sequence joins TRBV28 and TRBJ2-7; weak D call: TRBD2 (6 bases). Trimming removed 6 bases at V and 2 bases at J, with 20 bases between. This CDR3 comprises 16 residues. CDR1 MDHEN and CDR2 SYDVKM come from the germline V gene. CDR3 in DNA: TGTGCCAGCAGCCCGACGGGTGCAGCGGGCACCTACGAGCAGTACTTC. Its protein is CASSPTGAAGTYEQYF.

This rearrangement joins TRBV27 to TRBJ2-7; 7 bases match TRBD1. Germline assignment: CDR1 MNHEY and CDR2 SMNVEV (reference sequence). After removal of 5 bases from V and 5 bases from J, the junction contained 9 bases not matched to a gene. The CDR3 spans 14 residues. The CDR3, as DNA: TGTGCCAGCAGTATTGACAGGGTGGCCGACGAGCAGTACTTC. It yields the protein CASSIDRVADEQYF.

This clonotype showed up many times. The CDR3 bases are TGTGCCAGCAGTGAAGCCAGGTCGGCGGAGACCCAGTACTTC. As protein: CASSEARSAETQYF. The rearrangement uses TRBV2 and TRBJ2-5, with D uncertain. This CDR3 has 14 residues. CDR1 is SNHLY, CDR2 FYNNEI, per germline. Trimming removed 0 bases at V and 5 bases at J, with 10 bases between.

This clonotype has a count of ten or more. The rearrangement joins TRBV18 to TRBJ2-1; 8 nucleotides align to TRBD1. This CDR3 comprises 17 residues. V dropped 3 bases and J dropped 7; count of bases not matched to a gene: 14. Germline CDR1 is KGHSH and CDR2 is LQKENI. CDR3 DNA: TGTGCCAGCTCACCTCCGGGACAGGCAATTGTGTTAAATGAGCAGTTCTTC. As protein: CASSPPGQAIVLNEQFF.

This clonotype was found a few times. V is TRBV29-1 and J is TRBJ1-2; tentatively, D is TRBD1 (5 bases). The CDR3 extends over 16 amino acids. The V gene's germline CDR1 is SQVTM and CDR2 ANQGSEA. V lost 1 base to trimming and J lost 4 bases, with 19 bases between them. CDR3 region: CSVEGSGGSLSYGYTF. The CDR3 region has the DNA TGCAGCGTTGAAGGATCCGGGGGGTCCCTTAGCTATGGCTACACCTTC.